Below are 22 T cell receptor beta chains sequenced from a single sample in a study of T cells in Graves' hyperthyroidism and ophthalmopathy. What was amplified from RNA transcripts were TCR beta CDR3 regions. The HTBI primer set served for first-round RT-PCR of the TCR CDR3. TCRdb itself ran the multiplex PCR reads through MiXCR, one entry per CDR3 protein. The data show about 290,000 distinct CDR3 sequences, approximately 14% seen once. Material: blood. These receptors were collected from a woman aged 40 to 55 with Graves' hyperthyroidism.

J is TRBJ1-4 and V is TRBV19; D not resolved. V was trimmed by 2 bases and J by 5 bases, leaving 12 bases between them. Germline lookup yields CDR1 LNHDA and CDR2 SQIVND (reference sequence). The CDR3 covers 15 residues. CDR3 nucleotide sequence: TGTGCCAGTAGTATAAGAACATCTAGAAATGAAAAACTGTTTTTT. It codes for CASSIRTSRNEKLFF.

This clonotype occurred many times. The chain is built from TRBV11-2 and TRBJ1-1; D not certain. The CDR3 runs 14 residues. V lost 5 bases, J lost 2 bases, and 12 bases lay in between. The germline V gene has CDR1 SGHAT and CDR2 FQNNGV. The CDR3 region is CASSRYLTNTEAFF. In DNA, the CDR3 is TGTGCCAGCAGCCGATACTTAACCAACACTGAAGCTTTCTTT.

This clonotype has at least ten counts. The CDR3 DNA reads TGTGCCAGCTCGCTAAGACTGACAACTAATGAAAAACTGTTTTTT. Translating it yields CASSLRLTTNEKLFF. The J gene is TRBJ1-4, the V gene TRBV18, with no clear D. The germline gives CDR1 KGHSH, CDR2 LQKENI. Trimming shortened V by 6 bases and J by 0 bases, and 11 bases separated the two germline ends. This CDR3 is built from 15 residues.

The chain couples TRBV20-1 to TRBJ1-5, with D tentatively TRBD1 (6 bases). Germline CDR1 and CDR2: DFQATT and SNEGSKA (reference sequence). This CDR3 comprises 18 residues. V was trimmed by 0 bases and J by 5 bases, leaving 23 bases between them. The CDR3 reads CSARDLRGGSFLDQPQHF. Here the CDR3 DNA reads TGCAGTGCTAGAGATCTCAGGGGCGGAAGTTTTCTGGATCAGCCCCAGCATTTT.

In its sample, this clonotype was seen many times. The chain carries TRBV6-1 and TRBJ1-2, with a tentative D call TRBD1 (5 bases). Germline V lookup: CDR1 MNHNS, CDR2 SASEGT. The CDR3 extends over 14 amino acids. V was shortened by 5 bases and J by 4 bases, with 14 bases between the two germline ends. Written as DNA, the CDR3 is TGTGCCAGCAGTTCGGCAGGGTCGGGCTATGGCTACACCTTC. Translated: CASSSAGSGYGYTF.

Ten or more counts support this clonotype. This chain uses TRBV28 with TRBJ2-7, with 9 positions matching TRBD1. Unmatched junction bases numbered 5, after V lost 2 bases and J lost 3 bases. Germline CDR1 reads MDHEN; CDR2 reads SYDVKM. The CDR3 length is 15 residues. In DNA, the CDR3 is TGTGCCAGCAGTTTAAAGGGACAGGGTCTCTACGAGCAGTACTTC. This codes for CASSLKGQGLYEQYF. Full variable domain (missing parts from reference TRBV28 and TRBJ2-7): DVKVTQSSRYLVKRTGEKVFLECVQDMDHENMFWYRQDPGLGLRLIYFSYDVKMKEKGDIPEGYSVSREKKERFSLILESASTNQTSMYLCASSLKGQGLYEQYFGPGTRLTVT.

This clonotype was seen repeatedly, ten times or more. The chain combines TRBV7-8 with TRBJ1-5, with a possible D match to TRBD1 (5 bases). Germline CDR1 and CDR2: SGHVS and FQNEAQ. The CDR3 length is 13 residues. The V gene lost 10 bases and the J gene lost 0 bases, with 10 bases spanning the gap. In DNA, the CDR3 is TGTGCCACCCGACAGTATAGCAATCAGCCCCAGCATTTT. Translated, it gives CATRQYSNQPQHF.

This clonotype came up a few times. V usage is TRBV6-2 or TRBV6-3 and J usage is TRBJ2-2, with unresolved D. Trimming took 8 bases from V and 5 from J, leaving 12 bases between them. Germline V gene data show CDR1 as MNHEY and CDR2 as SVGEGT. The CDR3 contains 13 residues. The CDR3 DNA follows: TGTGCCAGCTCCCGATACCCGACCGGGGAGCTGTTTTTT. Its protein is CASSRYPTGELFF.

The chain is built from TRBV18 and TRBJ2-7; D is perhaps TRBD1 or TRBD2 (5 bases each). Trimming pared 3 bases from V and 2 bases from J, leaving 11 bases between. This CDR3 is 14 amino acids long. The V gene's germline CDR1 is KGHSH and CDR2 LQKENI. CDR3 loop: CASSPPQGAYEQYF. DNA for the CDR3: TGTGCCAGCTCACCGCCCCAGGGAGCCTACGAGCAGTACTTC. Supplemented by reference TRBV18 and TRBJ2-7, the full variable domain reads NAGVMQNPRHLVRRRGQEARLRCSPMKGHSHVYWYRQLPEEGLKFMVYLQKENIIDESGMPKERFSAEFPKEGPSILRIQQVVRGDSAAYFCASSPPQGAYEQYFGPGTRLTVT.

This clonotype appeared a few times. The chain recombines TRBV15 with TRBJ2-2; 10 bases map to TRBD1. The V gene's germline CDR1 is LNHNV and CDR2 YYDKDF (reference sequence). This CDR3 contains 16 residues. Germline trimming cut 3 bases from V and 7 bases from J; bases unmatched to any gene: 8. The CDR3 nucleotides read TGTGCCACCAGCAGGGGGGACAGGGGATACGGCGGGGAGCTGTTTTTT. Its protein is CATSRGDRGYGGELFF.

J is TRBJ2-3 and V is TRBV19; D not certain. Germline values: CDR1 LNHDA, CDR2 SQIVND (reference sequence). The CDR3 consists of 11 residues. Trimming cost V 0 bases and J 7 bases, with 2 bases left between them. The CDR3 coding sequence is TGTGCCAGTAGTATAGATAATACGCAGTATTTT. This sequence encodes CASSIDNTQYF.

This clonotype was found a few times. The chain combines TRBV6-1 with TRBJ2-7; 11 positions agree with TRBD2. The junction had 4 bases not matched to a gene; V was cut back by 5 bases and J by 1 base. CDR3 length equals 15 residues. In germline, CDR1 is MNHNS, CDR2 SASEGT. DNA of the CDR3: TGTGCCAGCAGTCGACTAGCGGGAAAGTCCTACGAGCAGTACTTC. Protein sequence: CASSRLAGKSYEQYF.

This clonotype was detected ten times or more. J is TRBJ2-7 and V is TRBV18, with 7 positions matching TRBD2. The germline gives CDR1 KGHSH, CDR2 LQKENI. Germline trimming cut 4 bases from V and 2 bases from J; bases unmatched to any gene: 5. This CDR3 contains 14 residues. The CDR3 sequence: CASSLSGGAYEQYF. The CDR3 DNA reads TGTGCCAGCTCACTCTCGGGGGGAGCCTACGAGCAGTACTTC.

The V call is TRBV29-1, the J call TRBJ2-5; tentative D call: TRBD1 (6 bases). The CDR3 has 12 residues. Trimming stripped 6 bases from V and 5 bases from J, with 13 bases between. In germline, CDR1 is SQVTM, CDR2 ANQGSEA. The CDR3: CSVLSDRETQYF. As DNA, the CDR3 is TGCAGCGTCCTGAGTGACAGGGAGACCCAGTACTTC.

This clonotype was counted a few times. The V and J genes are TRBV10-2 and TRBJ1-4; 10 nucleotides align to TRBD1. The CDR3 is 15 amino acids. Germline V gene data show CDR1 as WSHSY and CDR2 as SAAADI. The V and J ends lost 3 bases and 10 bases, in that order; junction bases with no gene match: 8. The CDR3 sequence is CASSDPGQGSRKLFF. The CDR3 DNA reads as TGCGCCAGCAGTGATCCGGGACAGGGGTCCAGAAAACTGTTTTTT.

In its sample, this clonotype was seen many times. The chain couples TRBV15 to TRBJ1-1; TRBD1 might be the D (5 bases). The germline V gene has CDR1 LNHNV and CDR2 YYDKDF (reference sequence). This CDR3 has 15 residues. V was cut by 0 bases and J by 1 base, with 9 bases left in between. CDR3 nucleotide sequence: TGTGCCACCAGCAGAGAGAACGGGGGGAACACTGAAGCTTTCTTT. Its protein is CATSRENGGNTEAFF.

This clonotype was detected ten times or more. A junction end diverges from the germline sequence, so it may reflect a read error. The chain combines TRBV18 with TRBJ1-3; D is unclear. Germline V lookup: CDR1 KGHSH, CDR2 LQKENI. The CDR3 is 14 residues long. The CDR3 sequence: CASSPDSSGNTIYF. For the CDR3, the DNA is TGCGCCAGCAGCCCCGACTCGTCTGGAAACACCATATATTTT.

This clonotype has just a few counts. The chain joins TRBV4-1 to TRBJ1-5; perhaps TRBD1 as D (5 bases). The CDR3 covers 13 residues. The V gene's germline CDR1 is MGHRA and CDR2 YSYEKL. The germline V and J ends were trimmed by 5 bases and 9 bases, with 14 bases remaining between them. CDR3 in DNA: TGCGCCAGCAGCAGACAGCAATTAGGGCCCCAGCATTTT. The encoded protein is CASSRQQLGPQHF.

There are many counts of this clonotype. V gene TRBV20-1 combines with J gene TRBJ2-7, with D perhaps given as TRBD1 or TRBD2 (5 bases each). In germline, CDR1 is DFQATT, CDR2 SNEGSKA (reference sequence). V was clipped by 8 bases and J by 0 bases, with 14 bases between them. The CDR3 loop spans 13 amino acids. CDR3 sequence (DNA): TGCAGTACACCGGGACGGGCCTCCTACGAGCAGTACTTC. It is translated as CSTPGRASYEQYF.

V usage is TRBV3-1 and J usage is TRBJ2-2; TRBD2 aligns across 11 bases. The V gene's germline CDR1 is LGHDT and CDR2 YNNKEL (reference sequence). The junction had 3 bases not matched to a gene; V was cut back by 3 bases and J by 0 bases. The CDR3 contains 17 residues. This CDR3 is CASSHSGLAANTGELFF. The CDR3 DNA is TGTGCCAGCAGCCACTCGGGACTAGCGGCGAACACCGGGGAGCTGTTTTTT.

This clonotype appeared many times. The rearrangement joins TRBV29-1 to TRBJ2-7; D remains ambiguous. Germline V lookup: CDR1 SQVTM, CDR2 ANQGSEA. Deletions cut 5 bases from V and 0 bases from J, with 5 bases between. The CDR3 extends over 11 amino acids. CDR3 protein: CSVRSSYEQYF. The CDR3 DNA sequence: TGCAGCGTTAGGAGCTCCTACGAGCAGTACTTC.

The CDR3 reads CASSDSGLAGVYEQYF. Here the CDR3 DNA reads TGTGCCAGCAGCGATTCGGGACTAGCGGGAGTCTACGAGCAGTACTTC. V and J are TRBV28 and TRBJ2-7, with 14 bases fitting TRBD2. Looked up from germline, CDR1 is MDHEN and CDR2 is SYDVKM. This CDR3 has 16 amino acids. Trimming at V came to 6 bases and at J to 3 bases, leaving 7 bases not matched to a gene.